The text below deals with one T cell receptor (beta chain). It lacks a known antigen. Per-base qualities were not stored, and no clone one base away is much larger. The sample belongs to a study of human T cells and chemical hapten exposure (dated by TCRdb to 2020 to 2022). At the level of the whole study: For sensitization, 2% DPC in acetone was applied to a 2 cm by 2 cm area of upper inner arm skin. Throughout the approximately 24-week study period, patients were also given weekly therapeutic DPC doses on the scalp. Patch tests used Finn chambers with 0.01% DPC on the upper back, scored after 6 days by International Contact Dermatitis Research Group standards. Most of the patients in the cohort were female, and the cohort covered alopecia areata with under or over 50% scalp involvement, alopecia totalis and alopecia universalis. Libraries were combined into a pool for sequencing, and differences in TCR yield between samples came mainly from small differences in library volumes within the pool. In alopecia patients, the study followed how the peripheral blood TCR repertoire changed in vivo over primary and secondary sensitization to diphenylcyclopropenone (DPC), a hapten. Blood samples were taken from patients before sensitization (week 0) and at 2, 6 and about 24 weeks after DPC sensitization. Approximately 30 alopecia patients provided blood for TCR sequencing at one to four time points (pre-sensitization, 2, 6 and 24 weeks).

Library creation used RACE. Reads for this sample came from a NextSeq 500. During library preparation, unique molecular identifiers were attached to individual cDNA molecules so that TCRs could be counted quantitatively and reproducibly. Each blood RNA sample was used to sequence both TCR alpha and TCR beta chains. From the authors' description of their analysis: Samples had a median of roughly 98,000 TCRs, with a range from 23,224 to 690,600. The Decombinator software suite was used to annotate V, J and CDR3 in the TCR reads. Every sample was subsampled to the same number of TCRs (28,000) for the PS versus PT1 abundance plots. Expanded TCRs were defined as absent before sensitization and observed at least eight times at the 2-week time point. TCRdb reprocessing: public reads trimmed at Q25 with fastp, clones called with MiXCR, in-frame beta chains kept. Rows with one shared CDR3 protein collapse into an entry with the most common genes and DNA. These V and J calls originate from TCRdb's pipeline instead of the authors' own analysis. A total of about 340,000 distinct CDR3 sequences appear in this sample, approximately 6.3% of them only once. The top ten clones comprise 7% to 10% of the sample.

V drops 5 bases and J drops 6 bases, leaving 13 bases in between. From a lookup of the germline V gene (reference sequence), CDR1 and CDR2 are LNHDA and SQIVND. The CDR3 runs 13 residues from the cysteine to the phenylalanine. The DNA shown is the 39-base CDR3, in frame from base 1. Taken with the paper, the label for time point translates to: patch test 1, 2 weeks after DPC sensitization. Reading the label with the study, this specimen's treatment or condition is: therapeutic diphenylcyclopropenone sensitization with weekly scalp DPC. At every patch-test visit, the blood draw took place before the patch test was put on. Patients were eligible if aged 18 to 70, diagnosed with alopecia and judged suitable for DPC therapy, and pregnant patients were excluded. Total RNA was extracted from unfractionated whole blood collected in Tempus Blood RNA tubes. Results and caveats for the whole study, not just this receptor: Patch test score correlated positively with the number of PT1 expanded TCRs, reaching significance at thresholds 8, 16 and 32 but not at 4. DPC sensitization did not change the number of TCRs with a frequency above 1 in 1000, and there was no evidence of changes in global repertoire structure. After repeated subsampling, changes were observed in the strength of the expansion versus patch-test correlation and in the threshold at which the correlation became significant. Compared with pre-sensitization or healthy control sets, expanded TCRs formed significantly more large CDR3 similarity clusters, which is consistent with antigen-driven responses. All patients had alopecia, a presumed autoimmune disease, so their immune response might differ from that of healthy individuals.

The TCR was taken from a young woman with alopecia areata. Some clones in this sample may be carry-over from other donors' samples. The chain employs TRBV19 and TRBJ1-2, and the D gene may be TRBD1, 6 bases matching. Sequenced material: whole blood, taken in connection with sensitization to the hapten diphenylcyclopropenone (DPC). CDR3 region: CASSVRSGDGYTF. In nucleotide form, the sequence is TGTGCCAGTAGTGTTCGGTCAGGGGATGGCTACACCTTC.